These T cell receptor beta chains were read from a single sample in a study of shared clonotypes between healthy human individuals. Assay: immunoSEQ multiplex PCR; the TCRdb copy retains only in-frame clones and omits some. The top ten clones hold approximately 1.5% of a sample with some 980,000 clones, about 80% of them seen once. The sequencing sample was made of memory CD4+ T cells sorted from blood. The receptor source for this set is a man between 18 and 29 years old in good health. Each CDR3 is given with its conserved first and last residue. Each record gives: D gene, J gene, clone size, V gene, CDR3 DNA, CDR3 protein. The D gene is left open where the match is weak. Where a row states a size, it is once, few, many or the class of an expanded clone; other rows omit it.

D gene: TRBD1
J gene: TRBJ2-3
clone size: .
V gene: TRBV11-2
CDR3 DNA: TGTGCCAGCAGCTTACGACAGGGTCCCACAGATACGCAGTATTTT
CDR3 protein: CASSLRQGPTDTQYF

D gene: .
J gene: TRBJ1-2
clone size: few
V gene: TRBV5-6
CDR3 DNA: TGTGCCAGCAGCTTGGGACCGGGACCTTTCTATGGCTACACCTTC
CDR3 protein: CASSLGPGPFYGYTF

D gene: .
J gene: TRBJ2-7
clone size: .
V gene: TRBV27
CDR3 DNA: TGTGCCAGCAGTTTTGGCCCGATTTACGAGCAGTACTTC
CDR3 protein: CASSFGPIYEQYF

D gene: .
J gene: TRBJ1-1
clone size: .
V gene: TRBV7-3
CDR3 DNA: TGTGCCAGCAGCTTAGCGGAAAGGAACACTGAAGCTTTCTTT
CDR3 protein: CASSLAERNTEAFF

D gene: .
J gene: TRBJ2-1
clone size: .
V gene: TRBV4-3
CDR3 DNA: TGCGCCAGCAGCCAAGATCCAGCGCGTGGGATCAATGAGCAGTTCTTC
CDR3 protein: CASSQDPARGINEQFF

D gene: TRBD1
J gene: TRBJ1-2
clone size: .
V gene: TRBV10-3
CDR3 DNA: TGTGCCATCAGTGATGACAGGGCGGAGGGCTACACCTTC
CDR3 protein: CAISDDRAEGYTF

D gene: TRBD2
J gene: TRBJ2-7
clone size: .
V gene: TRBV6-1
CDR3 DNA: TGTGCCAGCGTTGGGCGGGAGTATTCCTACGAGCAGTACTTC
CDR3 protein: CASVGREYSYEQYF

D gene: .
J gene: TRBJ1-2
clone size: .
V gene: TRBV6-1
CDR3 DNA: TGTGCCAGCAGGGGGCGCATCGAAGCTAACTATGGCTACACCTTC
CDR3 protein: CASRGRIEANYGYTF

D gene: TRBD1
J gene: TRBJ1-1
clone size: .
V gene: TRBV9
CDR3 DNA: TGTGCCAGCAGTTCAATCACAGGGGGCTCTGAAGCTTTCTTT
CDR3 protein: CASSSITGGSEAFF

D gene: TRBD1
J gene: TRBJ1-2
clone size: .
V gene: TRBV10-1
CDR3 DNA: TGCGCCAGCAGTGAGGACAGGGCCTTTGGCTACACCTTC
CDR3 protein: CASSEDRAFGYTF